A single sample is the source of the 19 T cell receptor beta chains below, sequenced in a study of T cell responses to AZD1222 COVID-19 vaccine. TCRdb's table, derived via immunoSEQ multiplex PCR, lists solely in-frame clones and lacks some. The table lists around 190,000 clones, 85% to 95% of them singletons. The sequences come from peripheral blood, collected 28 days after the second AZD1222 dose. Source of these receptors: an adult who received the AZD1222 COVID-19 vaccine.

The chain joins TRBV4-1 to TRBJ1-4; D ambiguous. Between the trimmed V and J ends, which lost 4 bases and 1 base, there was a span of 10 bases. Germline V gene data show CDR1 as MGHRA and CDR2 as YSYEKL. This CDR3 region has 15 residues. CDR3 sequence reads: CASSPYRVTNEKLFF. CDR3 coding DNA: TGCGCCAGCAGCCCTTATCGGGTAACTAATGAAAAACTGTTTTTT.

V gene TRBV11-3 combines with J gene TRBJ2-5, with 9 bases identical to TRBD1. Germline V gene sequence: CDR1 SGHNT, CDR2 YENEEA. Trimming removed 1 base from V and 5 bases from J; junction bases left unmatched: 5. The CDR3 consists of 15 residues. DNA for the CDR3: TGTGCCAGCAGCTTAGGGACAGGGGTTATGGAGACCCAGTACTTC. Protein product: CASSLGTGVMETQYF.

The sample holds a few counts of this clone. This rearrangement joins TRBV7-3 to TRBJ2-1, with D perhaps matching TRBD1 (6 bases). This CDR3 region has 13 residues. The V gene's germline CDR1 is SGHTA and CDR2 FQGTGA. The V end was cut by 4 bases, the J end by 11 bases, with 15 bases between. CDR3 nucleotides: TGTGCCAGCAGCTCCGGATTCGGGACACAGCAGTTCTTC. Encoded protein: CASSSGFGTQQFF.

V is TRBV7-3 and J is TRBJ2-5, with D possibly matching TRBD2 (7 bases). With 2 bases removed from V and 5 bases from J, the gap between germline ends came to 12 bases. Germline V gene lookup returns CDR1 SGHTA and CDR2 FQGTGA. The CDR3 is made up of 14 amino acids. The CDR3 sequence is CASSLAGAGETQYF. DNA for the CDR3: TGTGCCAGCAGCTTAGCGGGGGCCGGGGAGACCCAGTACTTC.

This chain links TRBV10-3 with TRBJ1-4; D perhaps matches TRBD1 (6 bases). This CDR3 region has 13 residues. From germline, CDR1 is ENHRY and CDR2 SYGVKD. Trimming shortened V by 6 bases and J by 7 bases, and 12 bases separated the two germline ends. The CDR3 loop reads CAIRSGESEKLFF. Here the CDR3 DNA reads TGTGCCATCAGATCAGGGGAAAGTGAAAAACTGTTTTTT.

The rearrangement uses TRBV10-1 and TRBJ2-7; TRBD2 matches 7 bases. The V gene end was trimmed by 2 bases and the J gene end by 6 bases; junction bases not matched to a gene: 1. The CDR3 totals 12 residues. Germline loops: CDR1 WNHNN, CDR2 SYGVQD (reference sequence). CDR3 coding DNA: TGCGCCAGCAGTGAGGGCGGGGGCGAGCAGTACTTC. This codes for CASSEGGGEQYF.

The chain joins TRBV24-1 to TRBJ1-2; no reliable D call. This CDR3 contains 12 residues. Between the trimmed V and J ends, which lost 2 bases and 4 bases, there was a span of 4 bases. In germline, CDR1 is KGHDR, CDR2 SFDVKD. The CDR3 here is CATSDSSYGYTF. The CDR3 DNA is TGTGCCACCAGTGATTCGTCCTATGGCTACACCTTC.

V usage is TRBV28 and J usage is TRBJ2-7; D uncertain. Germline CDR1 reads MDHEN; CDR2 reads SYDVKM. Trimming shortened V by 6 bases and J by 2 bases, and 17 bases separated the two germline ends. This CDR3 contains 15 residues. This CDR3 reads CASRTQLHGPYEQYF. CDR3 nucleotides: TGTGCCAGCAGAACTCAACTACACGGCCCCTACGAGCAGTACTTC.

The chain uses TRBV19 and TRBJ1-5, with a tentative D call TRBD1 (5 bases). This CDR3 contains 14 residues. Between the trimmed V and J ends, which lost 3 bases and 5 bases, there was a span of 11 bases. Germline loops: CDR1 LNHDA, CDR2 SQIVND (reference sequence). CDR3 sequence reads: CASSIWVGDQPQHF. The CDR3 nucleotides are TGTGCCAGTAGTATCTGGGTAGGGGATCAGCCCCAGCATTTT.

The V and J genes are TRBV3-1 (or the pseudogene TRBV3-2) and TRBJ2-2; D call uncertain. CDR1 is LGHDT, CDR2 YNNKEL, per germline (reference sequence). Trimming cost V 1 base and J 3 bases, with 3 bases left between them. The CDR3 spans 13 residues. CDR3 loop: CASSQGYTGELFF. CDR3 DNA: TGTGCCAGCAGCCAAGGTTACACCGGGGAGCTGTTTTTT.

This clone appeared once. The chain recombines TRBV24-1 with TRBJ2-5, with 8 bases matching TRBD1. The germline gives CDR1 KGHDR, CDR2 SFDVKD. CDR3 length: 17 amino acids. Trimming cost V 4 bases and J 3 bases; bases outside gene matches: 12. The CDR3 DNA reads TGTGCCACCAGTGACCGGCCGACAGGGGAATTTGAAGAGACCCAGTACTTC. It codes for CATSDRPTGEFEETQYF.

The chain is built from TRBV28 and TRBJ2-1; 9 bases align to TRBD2. The CDR3 has 17 amino acids. The J segment lost 0 bases and the V segment lost 0 bases, leaving 3 bases of the junction unmatched. Germline-derived CDR1 and CDR2 are MDHEN and SYDVKM. The CDR3 DNA sequence: TGTGCCAGCAGTTTATGGGCGGGAGGGAGCTCCTACAATGAGCAGTTCTTC. Encoded protein: CASSLWAGGSSYNEQFF.

The V and J genes are TRBV7-6 and TRBJ2-1, with 8 bases identical to TRBD1. From germline, CDR1 is SGHVS and CDR2 FNYEAQ. J gave up 4 bases and V 1 base, and 6 bases lay outside the gene matches. This CDR3 has 16 amino acids. The CDR3 DNA reads as TGTGCCAGCAGCTTAGGCAGGGGGCAGCGATACAATGAGCAGTTCTTC. Its translation is CASSLGRGQRYNEQFF.

This clone was recorded only once. The V and J genes are TRBV7-3 and TRBJ2-7, with D perhaps matching TRBD1 or TRBD2 (6 bases each). The V and J ends lost 4 bases and 6 bases respectively, with 13 bases between them. Germline-derived CDR1 and CDR2 are SGHTA and FQGTGA. The CDR3 totals 13 residues. DNA of the CDR3: TGTGCCAGCAGCTCTCAACAGGGAGGCGAGCAGTACTTC. Translating it yields CASSSQQGGEQYF.

This chain connects TRBV7-6 to TRBJ1-1; D unresolved. The germline V gene has CDR1 SGHVS and CDR2 FNYEAQ. Trimming removed 2 bases at V and 1 base at J, with 8 bases between. The CDR3 has 14 amino acids. The CDR3 DNA sequence: TGTGCCAGCAGCTTAATGGTCCAGAACACTGAAGCTTTCTTT. Its protein product is CASSLMVQNTEAFF. The variable domain in full, completed from reference TRBV7-6 and TRBJ1-1, reads GAGVSQSPRYKVTKRGQDVALRCDPISGHVSLYWYRQALGQGPEFLTYFNYEAQQDKSGLPNDRFSAERPEGSISTLTIQRTEQRDSAMYRCASSLMVQNTEAFFGQGTRLTVV.

This chain connects TRBV7-9 to TRBJ1-1; 8 nucleotides match TRBD1. This CDR3 has 12 amino acids. Germline V gives CDR1 SEHNR, CDR2 FQNEAQ (reference sequence). Germline trimming cut 5 bases from V and 7 bases from J; bases unmatched to any gene: 3. The CDR3 region has the DNA TGTGCCAGCAGCCGGGACAGGTTTGAAGCTTTCTTT. Its translation is CASSRDRFEAFF. Full variable domain (rest looked up from reference TRBV7-9 and TRBJ1-1): DTGVSQNPRHKITKRGQNVTFRCDPISEHNRLYWYRQTLGQGPEFLTYFQNEAQLEKSRLLSDRFSAERPKGSFSTLEIQRTEQGDSAMYLCASSRDRFEAFFGQGTRLTVV.

The genes are TRBV5-4 and TRBJ1-2; a possible D gene is TRBD1 (6 bases). Germline lookup yields CDR1 SGHNT and CDR2 YYREEE (reference sequence). V shed 4 bases and J shed 4 bases, with 20 bases lying between them. This CDR3 spans 16 amino acids. CDR3 nucleotides: TGTGCCAGCAGCCCGGACAGTCCGAGTTTTTTCTATGGCTACACCTTC. Translation gives CASSPDSPSFFYGYTF.

The chain combines TRBV6-6 with TRBJ1-3; D might be TRBD1 (6 bases). The CDR3 length is 14 residues. Between the trimmed V and J ends, which lost 8 bases and 0 bases, there was a span of 11 bases. CDR1 is MNHNY and CDR2 is SVGAGI in the germline V gene (reference sequence). The CDR3 coding sequence is TGTGCCAGCGCCGGGGACATCTCTGGAAACACCATATATTTT. Its protein is CASAGDISGNTIYF.

This chain joins TRBV6-2 or TRBV6-3 and TRBJ2-3; 7 nucleotides agree with TRBD2. After removal of 2 bases from V and 3 bases from J, the junction contained 8 bases not matched to a gene. Per germline, CDR1 MNHEY and CDR2 SVGEGT. The CDR3 has 16 amino acids. CDR3 nucleotide sequence: TGTGCCAGCAGTTACGGGGTCGCTAGCGGAACAGATACGCAGTATTTT. This translates into CASSYGVASGTDTQYF.